Described below is a single T cell receptor (beta chain) sequence and its context. The antigen remains unidentified. Using immunoSEQ multiplex PCR, the repertoire was profiled, and TCRdb retains in-frame clones only, with some absent. The sample holds roughly 38,000 clones, about 93% seen once. V lost 0 bases to trimming and J lost 2 bases; unmatched junction nucleotides: 8. The CDR3 runs 17 residues. Germline values: CDR1 ENHRY, CDR2 SYGVKD. This specimen comes from a study of lymphopenia after photon versus proton radiotherapy. General study findings and limits: Better survival with proton therapy was suggested as possible, not demonstrated. After the lymphocyte nadir, photon-treated repertoires showed oligoclonal expansion, especially of CD8+ Temra cells.

The input for sequencing was peripheral blood, taken from a patient treated with photon-based radiotherapy. The V and J genes are TRBV10-3 and TRBJ2-3, with 7 bases fitting TRBD1. The TCR comes from a man aged 60 to 75 with cholangiocarcinoma. CDR3 DNA: TGTGCCATCAGTGAGTCCAGCGGCAGGGGGACCACAGATACGCAGTATTTT. This gives the protein CAISESSGRGTTDTQYF.